These T cell receptor beta chains were read from a single sample in a study of blood T cell repertoires in COVID-19. Assay: immunoSEQ multiplex PCR; the TCRdb copy retains only in-frame clones and omits some. The sample has fewer than 400,000 clones; under 90% are singletons. Sequencing input: PBMCs or T cells enriched from blood (not recorded which). The receptors were sampled from a woman aged 30 to 39 who had recovered from COVID-19. CDR3s include the opening cysteine and the closing phenylalanine or tryptophan. Each record gives: CDR3 protein, V gene, J gene.

cdr3_aa: CAWGKTAGTFF
v_call: TRBV30
j_call: TRBJ1-1

cdr3_aa: CASSVGDRGGTEAFF
v_call: TRBV9
j_call: TRBJ1-1

cdr3_aa: CASSPAGQLSGNTIYF
v_call: TRBV18
j_call: TRBJ1-3

cdr3_aa: CASSPGTGPGVQPQHF
v_call: TRBV18
j_call: TRBJ1-5

cdr3_aa: CASRVSLHLTEAFF
v_call: TRBV6-4
j_call: TRBJ1-1

cdr3_aa: CAIRGGVNYGYTF
v_call: TRBV10-3
j_call: TRBJ1-2

cdr3_aa: CASSFWTGTYEQYF
v_call: TRBV5-1
j_call: TRBJ2-7

cdr3_aa: CAWSMGDSGNQPQHF
v_call: TRBV30
j_call: TRBJ1-5

cdr3_aa: CASSGRGIGYEQYF
v_call: TRBV7-2
j_call: TRBJ2-7

cdr3_aa: CASSQGPGRIGELFF
v_call: TRBV4-1
j_call: TRBJ2-2

cdr3_aa: CASSVAGGAGNTEAFF
v_call: TRBV28
j_call: TRBJ1-1

cdr3_aa: CASSQGASRYQETQYF
v_call: TRBV4-3
j_call: TRBJ2-5

cdr3_aa: CASSLIWGPAEAFF
v_call: TRBV5-6
j_call: TRBJ1-1

cdr3_aa: CASSPRWEGELFF
v_call: TRBV5-1
j_call: TRBJ2-2

cdr3_aa: CASSPPGQRYYEQYF
v_call: TRBV6-2/TRBV6-3
j_call: TRBJ2-7

cdr3_aa: CASSPSVREVHEQYF
v_call: TRBV18
j_call: TRBJ2-7

cdr3_aa: CASSLDRPGGPAYEQYF
v_call: TRBV7-2
j_call: TRBJ2-7

cdr3_aa: CASSPGTSVEQFF
v_call: TRBV7-9
j_call: TRBJ2-1

cdr3_aa: CASSFPSYQPQHF
v_call: TRBV28
j_call: TRBJ1-5

cdr3_aa: CASTDSYQPQHF
v_call: TRBV28
j_call: TRBJ1-5

cdr3_aa: CASSLVLGQGEQFF
v_call: TRBV7-9
j_call: TRBJ2-1

cdr3_aa: CASSQRTGVIMNTEAFF
v_call: TRBV3-1/TRBV3-2
j_call: TRBJ1-1

cdr3_aa: CASSLLRNTEAFF
v_call: TRBV7-3
j_call: TRBJ1-1

cdr3_aa: CASSLAGTYEQYF
v_call: TRBV28
j_call: TRBJ2-7

cdr3_aa: CASSEVQTSYGYTF
v_call: TRBV2
j_call: TRBJ1-2

cdr3_aa: CASSADYNQPQHF
v_call: TRBV2
j_call: TRBJ1-5

cdr3_aa: CASSPTRGQNMGYTF
v_call: TRBV7-9
j_call: TRBJ1-2

cdr3_aa: CASSPSSGSYYNEQFF
v_call: TRBV11-2
j_call: TRBJ2-1

cdr3_aa: CASSQLGQGTRIGYGYTF
v_call: TRBV4-2
j_call: TRBJ1-2

cdr3_aa: CASSIPEHDYEQYF
v_call: TRBV19
j_call: TRBJ2-7

cdr3_aa: CASSHYLRYEQFF
v_call: TRBV7-9
j_call: TRBJ2-1

cdr3_aa: CASSPGTDPTSEQFF
v_call: TRBV5-1
j_call: TRBJ2-1

cdr3_aa: CASRAGDRGRGEKLFF
v_call: TRBV28
j_call: TRBJ1-4

cdr3_aa: CASSSGSLNTEAFF
v_call: TRBV19
j_call: TRBJ1-1

cdr3_aa: CASSLGGLGSGSDRQQYF
v_call: TRBV11-2
j_call: TRBJ2-7

cdr3_aa: CASSSPAGGSYEQYF
v_call: TRBV5-4
j_call: TRBJ2-7